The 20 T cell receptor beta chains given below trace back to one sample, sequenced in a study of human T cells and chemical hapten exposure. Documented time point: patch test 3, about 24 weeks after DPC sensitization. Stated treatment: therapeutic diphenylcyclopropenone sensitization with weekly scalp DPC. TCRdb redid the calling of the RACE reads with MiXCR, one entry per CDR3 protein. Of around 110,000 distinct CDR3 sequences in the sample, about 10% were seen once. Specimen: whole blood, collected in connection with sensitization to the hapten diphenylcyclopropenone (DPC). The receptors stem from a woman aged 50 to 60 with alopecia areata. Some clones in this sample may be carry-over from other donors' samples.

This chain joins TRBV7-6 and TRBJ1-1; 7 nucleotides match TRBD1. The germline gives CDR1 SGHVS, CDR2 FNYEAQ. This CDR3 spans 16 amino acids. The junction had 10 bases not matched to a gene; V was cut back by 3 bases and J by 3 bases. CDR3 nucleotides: TGTGCCAGCAGCTTCGGACAGGCAGGGAAGGACACTGAAGCTTTCTTT. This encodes CASSFGQAGKDTEAFF. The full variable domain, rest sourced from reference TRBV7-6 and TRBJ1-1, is GAGVSQSPRYKVTKRGQDVALRCDPISGHVSLYWYRQALGQGPEFLTYFNYEAQQDKSGLPNDRFSAERPEGSISTLTIQRTEQRDSAMYRCASSFGQAGKDTEAFFGQGTRLTVV.

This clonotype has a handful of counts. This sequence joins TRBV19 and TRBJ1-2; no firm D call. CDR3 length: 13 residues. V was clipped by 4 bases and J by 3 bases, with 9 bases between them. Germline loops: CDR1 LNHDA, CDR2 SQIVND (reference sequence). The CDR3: CASSTGPDYGYTF. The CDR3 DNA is TGTGCCAGTAGTACTGGACCGGACTATGGCTACACCTTC. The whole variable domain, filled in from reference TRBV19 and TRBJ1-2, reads DGGITQSPKYLFRKEGQNVTLSCEQNLNHDAMYWYRQDPGQGLRLIYYSQIVNDFQKGDIAEGYSVSREKKESFPLTVTSAQKNPTAFYLCASSTGPDYGYTFGSGTRLTVV.

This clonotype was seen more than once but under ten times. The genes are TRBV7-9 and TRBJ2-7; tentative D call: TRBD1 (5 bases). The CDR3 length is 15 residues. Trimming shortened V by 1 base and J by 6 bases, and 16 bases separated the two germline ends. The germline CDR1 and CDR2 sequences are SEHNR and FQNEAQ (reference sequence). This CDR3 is CASSLGGARVGEQYF. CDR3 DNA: TGTGCCAGCAGCTTAGGCGGAGCCAGGGTTGGCGAGCAGTACTTC.

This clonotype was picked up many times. CDR3 amino acids: CSVEDRVSGTSGANVLTF. The CDR3 DNA follows: TGCAGCGTTGAAGATCGGGTCAGTGGGACCTCTGGGGCCAACGTCCTGACTTTC. The chain employs TRBV29-1 and TRBJ2-6; tentatively, D is TRBD1 or TRBD2 (5 bases each). The CDR3 extends over 18 amino acids. With 0 bases removed from V and 0 bases from J, the gap between germline ends came to 15 bases. Germline V gene sequence: CDR1 SQVTM, CDR2 ANQGSEA.

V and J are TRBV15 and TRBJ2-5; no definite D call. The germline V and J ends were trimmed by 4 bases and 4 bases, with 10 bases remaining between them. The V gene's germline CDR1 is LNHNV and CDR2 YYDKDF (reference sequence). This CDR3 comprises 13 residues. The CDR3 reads CATSKELRETQYF. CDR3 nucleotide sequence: TGTGCCACCAGCAAGGAACTCCGAGAGACCCAGTACTTC.

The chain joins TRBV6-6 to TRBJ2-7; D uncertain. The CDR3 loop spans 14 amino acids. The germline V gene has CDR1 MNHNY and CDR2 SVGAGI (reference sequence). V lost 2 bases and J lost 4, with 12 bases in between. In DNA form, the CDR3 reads TGTGCCAGCAGTTACCCGGCCAGTTCTTACGAGCAGTACTTC. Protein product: CASSYPASSYEQYF.

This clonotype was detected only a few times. The CDR3 DNA sequence: TGTGCCAGCAGCCAGCAGAACGACGAGCAGTACTTC. This codes for CASSQQNDEQYF. The rearrangement uses TRBV28 and TRBJ2-7, with unresolved D. Trimming took 6 bases from V and 5 from J, leaving 11 bases between them. CDR1 and CDR2 (germline): MDHEN, SYDVKM. The CDR3 runs 12 residues.

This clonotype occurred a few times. CDR3 residues: CASRPIRTSGRDPNEQFF. As DNA, the CDR3 is TGTGCCAGCAGACCGATTCGGACTAGCGGGAGAGACCCCAATGAGCAGTTCTTC. This sequence joins TRBV11-3 and TRBJ2-1; 13 nucleotides line up with TRBD2. From germline, CDR1 is SGHNT and CDR2 YENEEA. The CDR3 totals 18 residues. Trimming cost V 6 bases and J 6 bases; bases outside gene matches: 14. The complete variable domain, with remaining parts taken from reference TRBV11-3 and TRBJ2-1, reads EAGVVQSPRYKIIEKKQPVAFWCNPISGHNTLYWYLQNLGQGPELLIRYENEEAVDDSQLPKDRFSAERLKGVDSTLKIQPAELGDSAVYLCASRPIRTSGRDPNEQFFGPGTRLTVL.

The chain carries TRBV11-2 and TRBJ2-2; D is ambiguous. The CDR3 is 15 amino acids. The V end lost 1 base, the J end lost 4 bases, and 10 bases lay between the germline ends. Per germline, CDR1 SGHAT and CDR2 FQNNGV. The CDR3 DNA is TGTGCCAGCAGCTTAGGTCGGAGTCTCACCGGGGAGCTGTTTTTT. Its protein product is CASSLGRSLTGELFF.

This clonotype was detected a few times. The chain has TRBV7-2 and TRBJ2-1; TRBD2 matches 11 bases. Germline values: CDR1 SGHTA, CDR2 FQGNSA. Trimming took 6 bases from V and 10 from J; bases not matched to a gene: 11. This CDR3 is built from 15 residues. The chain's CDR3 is CASSLLTSGAGEQFF. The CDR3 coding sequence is TGTGCCAGCAGTCTCCTGACTAGCGGGGCTGGGGAGCAGTTCTTC.

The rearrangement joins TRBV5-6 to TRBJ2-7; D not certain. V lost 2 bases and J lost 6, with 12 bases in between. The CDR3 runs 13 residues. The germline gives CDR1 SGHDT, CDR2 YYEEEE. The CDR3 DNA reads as TGTGCCAGCAGCTTAGGCCGTCTGCTCGAGCAGTACTTC. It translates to CASSLGRLLEQYF.

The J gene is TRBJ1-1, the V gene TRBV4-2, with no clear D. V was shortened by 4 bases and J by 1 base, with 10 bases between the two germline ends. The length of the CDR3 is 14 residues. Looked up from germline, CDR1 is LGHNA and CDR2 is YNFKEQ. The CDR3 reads CASSPAFENTEAFF. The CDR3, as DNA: TGTGCCAGCAGCCCGGCGTTCGAGAACACTGAAGCTTTCTTT.

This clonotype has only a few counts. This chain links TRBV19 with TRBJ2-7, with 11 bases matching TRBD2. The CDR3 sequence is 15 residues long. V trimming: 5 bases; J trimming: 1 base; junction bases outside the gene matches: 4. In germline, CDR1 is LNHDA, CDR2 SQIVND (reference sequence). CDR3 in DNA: TGTGCCAGTAGTTTTAGCGGGGGGGCTTCCTACGAGCAGTACTTC. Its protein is CASSFSGGASYEQYF.

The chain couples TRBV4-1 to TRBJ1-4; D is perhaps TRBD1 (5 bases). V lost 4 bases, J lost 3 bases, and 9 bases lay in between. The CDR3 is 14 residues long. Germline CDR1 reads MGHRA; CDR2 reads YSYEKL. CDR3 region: CASSLVQANEKLFF. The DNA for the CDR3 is TGCGCCAGCAGCCTAGTACAGGCTAATGAAAAACTGTTTTTT.

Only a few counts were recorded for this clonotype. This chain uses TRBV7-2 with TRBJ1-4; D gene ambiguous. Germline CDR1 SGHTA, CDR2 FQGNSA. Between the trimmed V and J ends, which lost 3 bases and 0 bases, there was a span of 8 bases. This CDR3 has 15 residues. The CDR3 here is CASSLVEATNEKLFF. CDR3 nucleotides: TGTGCCAGCAGCTTGGTAGAGGCAACTAATGAAAAACTGTTTTTT.

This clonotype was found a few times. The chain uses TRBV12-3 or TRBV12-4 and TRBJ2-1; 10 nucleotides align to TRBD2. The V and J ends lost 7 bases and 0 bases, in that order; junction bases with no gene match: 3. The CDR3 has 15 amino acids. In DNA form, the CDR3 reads TGTGCCAGCACTAGCGGGGGAAGCTCCTACAATGAGCAGTTCTTC. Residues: CASTSGGSSYNEQFF.

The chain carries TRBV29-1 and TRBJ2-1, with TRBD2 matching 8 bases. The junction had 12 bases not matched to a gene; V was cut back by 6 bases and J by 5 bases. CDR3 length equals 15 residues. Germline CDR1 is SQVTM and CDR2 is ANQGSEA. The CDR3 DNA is TGCAGCGTCGAAACTCCCGGGGGGGGTCACAATGAGCAGTTCTTC. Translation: CSVETPGGGHNEQFF.

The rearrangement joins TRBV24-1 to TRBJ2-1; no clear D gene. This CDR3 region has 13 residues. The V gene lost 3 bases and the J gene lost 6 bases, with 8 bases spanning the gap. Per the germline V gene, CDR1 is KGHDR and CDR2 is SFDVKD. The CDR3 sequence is CATSDPPVNEQFF. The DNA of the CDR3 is TGTGCCACCAGTGATCCCCCGGTCAATGAGCAGTTCTTC.

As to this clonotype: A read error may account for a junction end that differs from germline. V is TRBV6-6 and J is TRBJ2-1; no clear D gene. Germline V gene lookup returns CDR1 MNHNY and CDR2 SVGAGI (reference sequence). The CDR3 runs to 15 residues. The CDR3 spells CSSRPSLTTYNEQFF. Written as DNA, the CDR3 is TGTTCCAGCAGACCTTCACTTACGACCTACAATGAGCAGTTCTTC.

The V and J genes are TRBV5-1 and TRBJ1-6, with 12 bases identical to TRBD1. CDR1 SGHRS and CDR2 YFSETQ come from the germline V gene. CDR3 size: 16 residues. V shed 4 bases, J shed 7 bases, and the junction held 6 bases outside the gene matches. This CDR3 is CASSTGTGGRNSPLHF. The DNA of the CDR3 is TGCGCCAGCAGCACCGGGACAGGGGGCCGGAATTCACCCCTCCACTTT.